This paragraph covers one T cell receptor (beta chain) sequence. This entry comes from a study of blood T cell repertoires in COVID-19. Overall study context: Researchers got acute and convalescent COVID-19 samples from the United States, Italy and Spain. T cells, B-cell-depleted T cells, or PBMCs provided the cDNA or gDNA that served as material.

Trimming cost V 9 bases and J 8 bases; bases outside gene matches: 8. The CDR3 runs to 13 residues. Germline-derived CDR1 and CDR2 are MDHEN and SYDVKM. The method was immunoSEQ multiplex PCR; TCRdb's version includes in-frame clones alone and lacks a portion of them. The repertoire holds a few hundred thousand clones, with about nine tenths as singletons. Sequencing used peripheral blood. The source of this sequence is a woman between 25 and 40 years old with active or convalescent COVID-19. The chain joins TRBV28 to TRBJ2-1; 9 bases line up with TRBD1. CDR3 in amino acids: CASHPGQGHEQFF. CDR3 nucleotides: TGTGCCAGTCACCCGGGACAGGGTCATGAGCAGTTCTTC.